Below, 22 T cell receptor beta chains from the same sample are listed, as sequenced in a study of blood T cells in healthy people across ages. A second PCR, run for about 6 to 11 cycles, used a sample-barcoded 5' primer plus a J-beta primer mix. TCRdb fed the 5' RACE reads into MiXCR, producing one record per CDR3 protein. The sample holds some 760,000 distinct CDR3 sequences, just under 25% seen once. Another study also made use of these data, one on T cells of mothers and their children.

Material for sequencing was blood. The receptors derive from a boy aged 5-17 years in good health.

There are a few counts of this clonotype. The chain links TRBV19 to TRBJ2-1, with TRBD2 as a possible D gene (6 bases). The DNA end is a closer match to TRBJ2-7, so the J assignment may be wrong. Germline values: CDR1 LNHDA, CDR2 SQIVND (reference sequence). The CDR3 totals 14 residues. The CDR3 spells CASRSAGRSYEQYF. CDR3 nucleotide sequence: TGTGCCAGTAGGTCAGCGGGCCGGTCCTACGAGCAGTACTTC.

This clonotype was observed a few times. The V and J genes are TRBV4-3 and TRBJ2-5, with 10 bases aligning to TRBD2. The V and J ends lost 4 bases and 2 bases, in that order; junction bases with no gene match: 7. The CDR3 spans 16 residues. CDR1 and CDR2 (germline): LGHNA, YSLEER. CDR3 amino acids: CASSRSLAGIQETQYF. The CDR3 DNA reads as TGCGCCAGCAGCCGTTCACTAGCGGGGATTCAAGAGACCCAGTACTTC.

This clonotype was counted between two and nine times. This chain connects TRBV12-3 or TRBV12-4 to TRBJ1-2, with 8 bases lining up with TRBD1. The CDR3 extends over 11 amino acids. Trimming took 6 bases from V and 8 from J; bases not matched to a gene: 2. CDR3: CASSRTGGYTF. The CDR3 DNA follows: TGTGCCAGCAGCAGGACAGGGGGCTACACCTTC.

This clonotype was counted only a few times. Here the CDR3 DNA reads TGTGCCAGCAGTTTAGGTCCTGAATTACGCTACAATGAGCAGTTCTTC. It specifies CASSLGPELRYNEQFF. The chain carries TRBV28 and TRBJ2-1, with no clear D. Germline V gives CDR1 MDHEN, CDR2 SYDVKM. The CDR3 consists of 16 residues. Trimming pared 2 bases from V and 3 bases from J, leaving 14 bases between.

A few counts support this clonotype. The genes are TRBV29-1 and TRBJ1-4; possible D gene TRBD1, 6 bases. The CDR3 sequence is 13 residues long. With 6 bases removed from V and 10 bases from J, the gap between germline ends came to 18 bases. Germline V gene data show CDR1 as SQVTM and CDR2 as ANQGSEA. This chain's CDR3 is CSVVRGEGGKLFF. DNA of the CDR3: TGCAGCGTCGTTAGGGGCGAAGGGGGAAAACTGTTTTTT.

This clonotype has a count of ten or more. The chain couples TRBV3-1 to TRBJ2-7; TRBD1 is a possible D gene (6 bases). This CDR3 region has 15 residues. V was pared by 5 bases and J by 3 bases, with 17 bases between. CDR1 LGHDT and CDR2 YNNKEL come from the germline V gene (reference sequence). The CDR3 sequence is CASSTSPTGIYEQYF. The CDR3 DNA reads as TGTGCCAGCAGCACTTCACCGACAGGTATCTACGAGCAGTACTTC.

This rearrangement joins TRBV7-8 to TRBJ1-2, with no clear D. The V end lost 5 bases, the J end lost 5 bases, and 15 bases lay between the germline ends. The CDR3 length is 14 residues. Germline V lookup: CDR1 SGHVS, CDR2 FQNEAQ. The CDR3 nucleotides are TGTGCCAGCAGCCTAACCGGGATAGAATATGGCTACACCTTC. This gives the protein CASSLTGIEYGYTF.

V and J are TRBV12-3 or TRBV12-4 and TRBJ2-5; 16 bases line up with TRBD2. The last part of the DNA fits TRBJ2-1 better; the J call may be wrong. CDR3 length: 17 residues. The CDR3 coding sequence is TGTGCCAGCAGTTTAAAGGGACTAGCGGGGGGGCCCGGTGAGCAGTTCTTC. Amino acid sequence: CASSLKGLAGGPGEQFF.

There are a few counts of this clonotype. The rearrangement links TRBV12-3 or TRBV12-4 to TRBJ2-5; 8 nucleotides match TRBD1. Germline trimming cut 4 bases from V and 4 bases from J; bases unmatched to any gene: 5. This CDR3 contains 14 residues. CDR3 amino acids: CASSYRGIGETQYF. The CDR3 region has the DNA TGTGCCAGCAGTTACAGGGGGATAGGAGAGACCCAGTACTTC.

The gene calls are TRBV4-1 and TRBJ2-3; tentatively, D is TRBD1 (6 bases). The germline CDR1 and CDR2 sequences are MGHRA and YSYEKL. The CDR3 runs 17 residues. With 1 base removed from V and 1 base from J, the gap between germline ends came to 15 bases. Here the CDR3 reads CASSQGYRAPGTDTQYF. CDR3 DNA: TGCGCCAGCAGCCAAGGCTACAGGGCCCCGGGCACAGATACGCAGTATTTT.

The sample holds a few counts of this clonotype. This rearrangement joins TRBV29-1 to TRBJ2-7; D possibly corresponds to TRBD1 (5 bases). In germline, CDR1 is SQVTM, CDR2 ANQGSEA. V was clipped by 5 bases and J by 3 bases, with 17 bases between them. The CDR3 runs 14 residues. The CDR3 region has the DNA TGCAGCGTTCAAGGGAAGCAGGGTAGCTACGAGCAGTACTTC. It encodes CSVQGKQGSYEQYF.

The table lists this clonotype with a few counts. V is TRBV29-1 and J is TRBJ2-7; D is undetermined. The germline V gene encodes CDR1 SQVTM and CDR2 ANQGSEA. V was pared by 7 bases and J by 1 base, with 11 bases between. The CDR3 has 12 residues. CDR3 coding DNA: TGCAGCGGGCGGTCTCCGTCCTACGAGCAGTACTTC. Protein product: CSGRSPSYEQYF.

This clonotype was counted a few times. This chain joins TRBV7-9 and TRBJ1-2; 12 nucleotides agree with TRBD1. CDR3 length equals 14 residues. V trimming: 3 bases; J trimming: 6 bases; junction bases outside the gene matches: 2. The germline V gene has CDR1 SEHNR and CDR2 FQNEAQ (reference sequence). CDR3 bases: TGTGCCAGCAGCTTGGGACAGGGGGCCAATGGCTACACCTTC. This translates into CASSLGQGANGYTF. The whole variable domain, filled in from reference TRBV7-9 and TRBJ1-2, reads DTGVSQNPRHKITKRGQNVTFRCDPISEHNRLYWYRQTLGQGPEFLTYFQNEAQLEKSRLLSDRFSAERPKGSFSTLEIQRTEQGDSAMYLCASSLGQGANGYTFGSGTRLTVV.

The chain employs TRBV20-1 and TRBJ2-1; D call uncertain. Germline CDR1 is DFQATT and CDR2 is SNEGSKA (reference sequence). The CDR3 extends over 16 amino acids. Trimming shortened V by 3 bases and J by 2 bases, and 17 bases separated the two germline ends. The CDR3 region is CSASLPGQVTYNEQFF. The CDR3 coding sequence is TGCAGTGCTAGCCTCCCCGGCCAGGTAACCTACAATGAGCAGTTCTTC.

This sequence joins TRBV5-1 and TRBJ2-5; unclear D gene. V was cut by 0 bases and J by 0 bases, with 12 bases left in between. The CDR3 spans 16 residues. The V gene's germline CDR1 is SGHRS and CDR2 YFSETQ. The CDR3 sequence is CASSLVQDRYQETQYF. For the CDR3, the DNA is TGCGCCAGCAGCTTGGTCCAGGACCGGTACCAAGAGACCCAGTACTTC.

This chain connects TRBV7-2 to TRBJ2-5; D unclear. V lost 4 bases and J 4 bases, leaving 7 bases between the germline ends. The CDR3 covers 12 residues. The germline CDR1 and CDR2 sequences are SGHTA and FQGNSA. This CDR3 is CASSSYLETQYF. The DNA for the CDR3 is TGTGCCAGCAGCTCGTATCTAGAGACCCAGTACTTC.

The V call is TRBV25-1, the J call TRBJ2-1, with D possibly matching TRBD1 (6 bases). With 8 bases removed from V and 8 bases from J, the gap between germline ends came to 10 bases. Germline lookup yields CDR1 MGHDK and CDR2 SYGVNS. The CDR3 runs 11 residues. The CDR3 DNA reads TGTGCCAGCCAAACAGGGCATGAGCAGTTCTTC. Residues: CASQTGHEQFF. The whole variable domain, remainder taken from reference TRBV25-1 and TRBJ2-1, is EADIYQTPRYLVIGTGKKITLECSQTMGHDKMYWYQQDPGMELHLIHYSYGVNSTEKGDLSSESTVSRIRTEHFPLTLESARPSHTSQYLCASQTGHEQFFGPGTRLTVL.

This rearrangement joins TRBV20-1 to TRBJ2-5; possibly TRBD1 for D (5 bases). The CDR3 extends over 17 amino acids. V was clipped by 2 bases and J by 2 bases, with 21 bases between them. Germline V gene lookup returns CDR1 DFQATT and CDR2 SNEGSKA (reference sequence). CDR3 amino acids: CSARSVTRDGVQETQYF. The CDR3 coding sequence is TGCAGTGCTAGATCCGTTACCAGGGATGGGGTTCAAGAGACCCAGTACTTC.

The CDR3 spells CSANGLILYSGSLETQYF. As DNA, the CDR3 is TGCAGCGCAAACGGACTAATCCTTTATAGCGGGAGTCTGGAGACCCAGTACTTC. The gene calls are TRBV29-1 and TRBJ2-5, with 9 bases that match TRBD2. The CDR3 extends over 18 amino acids. Germline V gene sequence: CDR1 SQVTM, CDR2 ANQGSEA. Trimming removed 7 bases from V and 5 bases from J; junction bases left unmatched: 23.

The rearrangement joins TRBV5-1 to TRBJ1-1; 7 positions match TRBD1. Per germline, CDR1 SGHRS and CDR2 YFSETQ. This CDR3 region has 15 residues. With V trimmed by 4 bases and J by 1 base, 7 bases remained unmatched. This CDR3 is CASSTGDSQNTEAFF. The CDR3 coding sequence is TGCGCCAGCAGCACCGGGGACAGCCAGAACACTGAAGCTTTCTTT. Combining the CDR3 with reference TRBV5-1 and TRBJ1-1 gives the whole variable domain KAGVTQTPRYLIKTRGQQVTLSCSPISGHRSVSWYQQTPGQGLQFLFEYFSETQRNKGNFPGRFSGRQFSNSRSEMNVSTLELGDSALYLCASSTGDSQNTEAFFGQGTRLTVV.

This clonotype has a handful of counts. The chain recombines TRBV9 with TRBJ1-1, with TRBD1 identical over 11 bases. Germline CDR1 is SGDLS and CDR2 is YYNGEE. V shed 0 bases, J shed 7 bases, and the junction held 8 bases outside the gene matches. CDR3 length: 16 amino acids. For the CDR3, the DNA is TGTGCCAGCAGCGTAGCCCCCCGGGACAGGGGGTTTGAAGCTTTCTTT. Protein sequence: CASSVAPRDRGFEAFF. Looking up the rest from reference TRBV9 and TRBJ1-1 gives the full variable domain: DSGVTQTPKHLITATGQRVTLRCSPRSGDLSVYWYQQSLDQGLQFLIQYYNGEERAKGNILERFSAQQFPDLHSELNLSSLELGDSALYFCASSVAPRDRGFEAFFGQGTRLTVV.

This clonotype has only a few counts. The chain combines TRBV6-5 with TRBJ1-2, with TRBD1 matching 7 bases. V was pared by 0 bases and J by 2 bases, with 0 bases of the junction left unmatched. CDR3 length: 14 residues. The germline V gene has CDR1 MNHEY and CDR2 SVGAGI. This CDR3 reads CASSYSTGNYGYTF. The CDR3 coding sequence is TGTGCCAGCAGTTACTCGACAGGGAACTATGGCTACACCTTC.